The source of this T cell receptor beta chain is a study of T cells in Graves' hyperthyroidism and ophthalmopathy. Study context: Peripheral blood was drawn at first diagnosis, prior to all treatment.

The TCR beta CDR3 regions underwent amplification using RNA transcripts as the source. A first-round RT-PCR of the TCR CDR3 used the HTBI primer set. Each CDR3 protein is one row after TCRdb ran MiXCR on the multiplex PCR reads. The sample records 300,000 to 400,000 distinct CDR3 sequences, 18% being singletons. Trimming took 6 bases from V and 0 from J, leaving 9 bases between them. The CDR3 totals 13 residues. CDR1 MNHNS and CDR2 SASEGT come from the germline V gene. Absence of ophthalmopathy progression within 18 months defined stable Graves' hyperthyroidism. Based on clinical symptoms, serum thyroxine and TRAb, thyroid ultrasound and orbital computed tomography, diagnoses were reached. Study observations and caveats: In the blood, most expanded thyroid clonotypes above 0.001 appeared as well.

This clonotype was observed at least ten times. Antigen specificity is unknown. Material: blood. The chain is built from TRBV6-1 and TRBJ2-7; possibly TRBD1 for D (5 bases). The TCR was taken from a woman aged 50 to 60 with Graves' hyperthyroidism. This chain's CDR3 is CASRGRSSYEQYV. The DNA for the CDR3 is TGTGCCAGCAGGGGGCGTAGCTCCTACGAGCAGTACGTC.